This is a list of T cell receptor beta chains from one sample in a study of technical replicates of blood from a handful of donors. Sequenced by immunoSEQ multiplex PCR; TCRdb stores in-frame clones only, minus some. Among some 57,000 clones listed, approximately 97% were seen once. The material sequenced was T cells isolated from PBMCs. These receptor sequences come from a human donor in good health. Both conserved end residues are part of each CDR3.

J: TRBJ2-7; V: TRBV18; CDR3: CASSPPTSGRKGYEQYF
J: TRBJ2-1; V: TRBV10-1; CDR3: CASSEVPGYEQFF
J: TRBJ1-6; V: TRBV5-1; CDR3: CASRGGAVNNSPLHF
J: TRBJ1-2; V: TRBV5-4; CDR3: CASSSDRVFGYTF
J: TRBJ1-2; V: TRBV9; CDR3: CASSVAGTVSYGYTF
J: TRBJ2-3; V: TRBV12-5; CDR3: CASVGTSVLTDTQYF
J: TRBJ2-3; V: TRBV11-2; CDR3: CASSSYSTDTQYF
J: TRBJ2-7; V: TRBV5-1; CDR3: CASSLGDRVGEQYF
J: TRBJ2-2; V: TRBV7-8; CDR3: CASSWRETGELFF
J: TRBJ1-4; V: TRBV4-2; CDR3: CASSRGVAENEKLFF
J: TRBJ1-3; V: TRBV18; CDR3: CASSPPGQGAETGNTIYF
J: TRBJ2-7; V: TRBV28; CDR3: CASSTGTVGPYEQYF
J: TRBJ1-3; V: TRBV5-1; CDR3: CASSLAPISGNTIYF
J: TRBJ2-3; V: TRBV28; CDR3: CASSFYSSTDTQYF
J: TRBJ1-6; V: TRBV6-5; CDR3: CASRVQGAYSPLHF
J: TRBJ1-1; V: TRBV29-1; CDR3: CSVPGQGMHTEAFF
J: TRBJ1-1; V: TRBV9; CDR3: CASSETPNTEAFF
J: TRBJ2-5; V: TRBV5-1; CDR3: CASSGVAQVQETQYF
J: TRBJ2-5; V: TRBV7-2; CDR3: CASSSQTGWETQYF
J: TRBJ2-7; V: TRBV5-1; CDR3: CASSLGQGSYEQYF
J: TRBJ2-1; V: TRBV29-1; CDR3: CSVEGGAESSYNEQFF
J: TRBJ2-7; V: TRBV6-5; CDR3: CASLSKEGRAWEQYF
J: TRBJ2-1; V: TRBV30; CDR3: CAWSQSQGNEQFF
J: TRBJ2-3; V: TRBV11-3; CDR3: CASSLTGLTDTQYF
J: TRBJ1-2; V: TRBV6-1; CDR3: CASRTGDGYTF
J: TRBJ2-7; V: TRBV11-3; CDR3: CASSPWASGQPHEQYF
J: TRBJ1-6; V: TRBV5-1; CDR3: CASSLGTQGALFNSPLHF
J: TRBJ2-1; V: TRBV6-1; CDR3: CASRRGGRNEQFF